This T cell receptor (beta chain) was documented in a study of identical twins. From the 5' RACE reads, TCRdb called clonotypes with MiXCR, one entry per CDR3 protein. The sample carries approximately 350,000 distinct CDR3 sequences, 12% recorded once. Study-wide points: The models gave estimates that fell short of the out-of-frame TCR alpha sharing seen in monozygotic twins. Insertions were reduced in abundant cord blood beta clonotypes but not in memory repertoires.

Healthy Caucasians alone served as donors. This clonotype was seen a few times. Its antigen is undetermined. The sample also formed part of further work on yellow fever vaccine responses in identical twins. As that study records: As reported, the vaccine T cell response of twins seemed partly convergent and partly personalized.

This TCR came from a woman between 18 and 29 years old in good health. The source material was CD8+ T cells sorted from blood.

CDR3 loop: CSARGGGARSDEQFF. Here the CDR3 DNA reads TGCAGTGCTAGGGGAGGGGGGGCTAGGAGCGATGAGCAGTTCTTC. The chain uses TRBV20-1 and TRBJ2-1; D is possibly TRBD2 (7 bases). The germline gives CDR1 DFQATT, CDR2 SNEGSKA (reference sequence). CDR3 length: 15 amino acids. V was trimmed by 3 bases and J by 8 bases, leaving 20 bases between them.